The rows below give T cell receptor beta chains drawn from one sample of a study of blood T cell repertoires in COVID-19. The method was immunoSEQ multiplex PCR; TCRdb's version includes in-frame clones alone and lacks a portion of them. The repertoire holds around 480,000 clones, with around 88% as singletons. The sequenced sample consisted of peripheral blood. These receptors came from a woman between 45 and 60 years old with COVID-19, enrolled during active disease. Both conserved end residues are part of each CDR3.

J gene: TRBJ2-5; V gene: TRBV24-1; CDR3 protein: CATAPGTGGRETQYF
J gene: TRBJ2-2; V gene: TRBV9; CDR3 protein: CASSGRGTGETGELFF
J gene: TRBJ1-3; V gene: TRBV30; CDR3 protein: CAWAQGGFSGNTIYF
J gene: TRBJ1-6; V gene: TRBV2; CDR3 protein: CASSEEAAGGTPLHF
J gene: TRBJ2-3; V gene: TRBV19; CDR3 protein: CASSELAGAPDTQYF
J gene: TRBJ2-5; V gene: TRBV6-5; CDR3 protein: CASSRVGTRETQYF
J gene: TRBJ1-6; V gene: TRBV7-9; CDR3 protein: CASSLGTGVSPLHF
J gene: TRBJ1-1; V gene: TRBV19; CDR3 protein: CASSIGRGLPNTEAFF
J gene: TRBJ1-5; V gene: TRBV5-1; CDR3 protein: CASSFDSYQPQHF
J gene: TRBJ2-7; V gene: TRBV3-1/TRBV3-2; CDR3 protein: CASSQIGTGLYEQYF
J gene: TRBJ1-5; V gene: TRBV5-6; CDR3 protein: CASSLGAGGGNQPQHF
J gene: TRBJ2-2; V gene: TRBV2; CDR3 protein: CASSGPGQGRNTGELFF
J gene: TRBJ1-3; V gene: TRBV6-5; CDR3 protein: CASSYSIAGEGTIYF
J gene: TRBJ2-2; V gene: TRBV12-3/TRBV12-4; CDR3 protein: CASMGWNTGELFF
J gene: TRBJ1-4; V gene: TRBV5-6; CDR3 protein: CASSLRGLGEKLFF
J gene: TRBJ2-3; V gene: TRBV14; CDR3 protein: CASSLSLSPTDTQYF
J gene: TRBJ2-3; V gene: TRBV2; CDR3 protein: CASKGRTGTDTQYF
J gene: TRBJ2-3; V gene: TRBV7-3; CDR3 protein: CASSLRGDTDTQYF
J gene: TRBJ2-1; V gene: TRBV9; CDR3 protein: CASSARMTRRVPDEQFF
J gene: TRBJ2-3; V gene: TRBV9; CDR3 protein: CASSSPSGGAKDTQYF
J gene: TRBJ2-7; V gene: TRBV5-1; CDR3 protein: CASSLESVYEQYF
J gene: TRBJ1-2; V gene: TRBV2; CDR3 protein: CASRLHRGFGYTF
J gene: TRBJ1-1; V gene: TRBV12-3/TRBV12-4; CDR3 protein: CASSLRGDTEAFF
J gene: TRBJ1-5; V gene: TRBV4-1; CDR3 protein: CASSQEAIQPQHF
J gene: TRBJ2-2; V gene: TRBV6-4; CDR3 protein: CASSAKNTGELFF
J gene: TRBJ2-1; V gene: TRBV5-1; CDR3 protein: CASSRTGLLGDEQFF
J gene: TRBJ1-2; V gene: TRBV3-1/TRBV3-2; CDR3 protein: CASSQGYRTAGYGYTF
J gene: TRBJ1-1; V gene: TRBV10-3; CDR3 protein: CAISEGTGNTEAFF
J gene: TRBJ2-2; V gene: TRBV19; CDR3 protein: CASSTGTGNTGELFF
J gene: TRBJ2-7; V gene: TRBV28; CDR3 protein: CASSLGGVPYEQYF
J gene: TRBJ1-2; V gene: TRBV29-1; CDR3 protein: CSVDREGLQGNYGYTF
J gene: TRBJ1-1; V gene: TRBV30; CDR3 protein: CAWSVLGGMNTEAFF
J gene: TRBJ1-3; V gene: TRBV30; CDR3 protein: CAWSTGWDTIYF
J gene: TRBJ1-3; V gene: TRBV12-3/TRBV12-4; CDR3 protein: CASSPLEGNTIYF
J gene: TRBJ2-5; V gene: TRBV3-1/TRBV3-2; CDR3 protein: CASSQPGKGVGGQETQYF
J gene: TRBJ2-1; V gene: TRBV13; CDR3 protein: CASSGTPGRSDEQFF
J gene: TRBJ2-5; V gene: TRBV2; CDR3 protein: CASSEQAGPQETQYF
J gene: TRBJ2-7; V gene: TRBV14; CDR3 protein: CASSQEGGAHYEQYF